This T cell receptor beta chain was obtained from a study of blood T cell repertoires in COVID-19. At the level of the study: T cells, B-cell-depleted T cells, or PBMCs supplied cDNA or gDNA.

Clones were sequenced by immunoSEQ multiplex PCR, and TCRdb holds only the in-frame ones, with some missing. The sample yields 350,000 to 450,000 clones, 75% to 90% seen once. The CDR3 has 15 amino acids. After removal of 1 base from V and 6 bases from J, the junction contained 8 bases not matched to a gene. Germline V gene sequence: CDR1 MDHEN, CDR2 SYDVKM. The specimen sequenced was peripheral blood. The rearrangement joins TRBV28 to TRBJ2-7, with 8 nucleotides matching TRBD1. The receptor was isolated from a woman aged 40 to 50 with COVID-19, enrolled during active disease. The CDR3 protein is CASSLFLQGDGEQYF. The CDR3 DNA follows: TGTGCCAGCAGTTTATTCCTACAGGGGGATGGCGAGCAGTACTTC. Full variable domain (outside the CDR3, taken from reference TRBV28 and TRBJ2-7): DVKVTQSSRYLVKRTGEKVFLECVQDMDHENMFWYRQDPGLGLRLIYFSYDVKMKEKGDIPEGYSVSREKKERFSLILESASTNQTSMYLCASSLFLQGDGEQYFGPGTRLTVT.